This TCR beta chain was captured in a study of CXCR3-negative and CXCR3-positive naive CD8 T cells. The CDR3 runs to 15 residues. Germline V lookup: CDR1 SQVTM, CDR2 ANQGSEA. Libraries of TRB cDNA were made by 5' RACE and carried UMIs. Following a re-call of the 5' RACE reads, TCRdb has one entry per CDR3 protein and lacks DNA. This table holds some 47,000 distinct CDR3 sequences. Study-wide findings and caveats: CXCR3-positive naive cells had more hydrophobic TRB CDR3s than CXCR3-negative naive cells.

As to this clonotype: Its antigen is as yet unknown.

What was sequenced was naive CXCR3+ CD8+ T cells from blood. Sample subset: CD45RO-CCR7+CD27+CD95- naive CD8+ T cells expressing CXCR3 (TNR3+). The chain recombines TRBV29-1 with TRBJ1-2; checking the TCRdb D call of TRBD1 is not possible without DNA. The TCR originated in a human donor in good health. Some clones in this sample may be carry-over from other donors' samples. The CDR3 loop reads CSVGRNYRGDYVYTF. Drawing the rest from reference TRBV29-1 and TRBJ1-2, the complete variable domain is SAVISQKPSRDICQRGTSLTIQCQVDSQVTMMFWYRQQPGQSLTLIATANQGSEATYESGFVIDKFPISRPNLTFSTLTVSNMSPEDSSIYLCSVGRNYRGDYVYTFGSGTRLTVV.